The rows below give T cell receptor beta chains drawn from one sample of a study of blood T cell repertoires in COVID-19. The method was immunoSEQ multiplex PCR; TCRdb's version includes in-frame clones alone and lacks a portion of them. The top ten hold around 3% of the sample, which has 200,000 to 250,000 clones, 70% to 90% seen once. The sample consisted of peripheral blood. These receptors all come from a man in his fifties or sixties who had recovered from COVID-19. Both conserved end residues are part of each CDR3. D genes are given only for firm matches. Clone size is not always given. Where it is, it says once, few, many or a class for expanded clones.

V gene	clone size	J gene	D gene	CDR3 protein	CDR3 DNA
TRBV5-1	-	TRBJ2-7	TRBD1	CASSFPGTGDEQYF	TGCGCCAGCAGCTTCCCCGGGACAGGGGACGAGCAGTACTTC
TRBV11-3	-	TRBJ2-1	-	CASSLNTGYNEQFF	TGTGCCAGCAGCCTAAACACAGGGTACAATGAGCAGTTCTTC
TRBV2	-	TRBJ2-3	TRBD2	CASSRSGRDTQYF	TGTGCCAGCAGTAGGAGCGGGAGAGATACGCAGTATTTT
TRBV6-4	-	TRBJ2-3	TRBD2	CASSDREGDTQYF	TGTGCCAGCAGTGACAGGGAGGGAGATACGCAGTATTTT
TRBV28	once	TRBJ2-7	-	CASSQLGYEQYF	TGTGCCAGCAGCCAACTAGGCTACGAGCAGTACTTC
TRBV2	-	TRBJ2-3	TRBD2	CASRFSGRARYF	TGTGCCAGCAGGTTTAGCGGGAGGGCCCGGTATTTT
TRBV19	-	TRBJ2-5	-	CASSNFQGETQYF	TGTGCCAGTAGTAACTTCCAGGGAGAGACCCAGTACTTC
TRBV19	-	TRBJ2-5	TRBD1	CASSGMAGGGETQYF	TGTGCCAGTAGTGGCATGGCAGGGGGCGGGGAGACCCAGTACTTC
TRBV27	-	TRBJ2-2	-	CASSFRVFTGELFF	TGTGCCAGCAGTTTCCGGGTATTCACCGGGGAGCTGTTTTTT
TRBV29-1	-	TRBJ2-4	TRBD1	CSVEGTANNNIQYF	TGCAGCGTTGAGGGGACAGCCAATAATAACATTCAGTACTTC
TRBV3-1/TRBV3-2	-	TRBJ2-5	TRBD2	CASSGIKGGLAKTQYF	TGTGCCAGCAGCGGAATAAAAGGGGGACTAGCGAAGACCCAGTACTTC
TRBV19	-	TRBJ2-7	TRBD2	CASIPTRGASGRPGGEEQYF	TGTGCCAGTATTCCCACCCGGGGGGCTAGCGGGAGGCCGGGGGGAGAAGAGCAGTACTTC
TRBV11-2	-	TRBJ1-2	-	CASSLVLANYGYTF	TGTGCCAGCAGCTTAGTTCTAGCTAACTATGGCTACACCTTC
TRBV6-6	-	TRBJ2-2	-	CASREGRNTGELFF	TGTGCCAGCAGGGAAGGGAGAAACACCGGGGAGCTGTTTTTT
TRBV29-1	-	TRBJ2-1	TRBD2	CSVTGREIEQFF	TGCAGCGTTACCGGGAGGGAGATTGAGCAGTTCTTC
TRBV14	once	TRBJ2-7	-	CASSQGRGSSYEQYF	TGTGCCAGCAGCCAAGGAAGGGGGTCTTCCTACGAGCAGTACTTC
TRBV5-1	-	TRBJ2-3	TRBD1	CASSLIGQGADTQYF	TGCGCCAGCAGCTTGATTGGACAGGGGGCAGATACGCAGTATTTT
TRBV29-1	-	TRBJ2-5	-	CSALSGHSWKETQYF	TGCAGCGCCCTTAGCGGTCACTCCTGGAAAGAGACCCAGTACTTC
TRBV18	-	TRBJ2-1	TRBD2	CASSPLGEGYNEQFF	TGTGCCAGCTCACCATTGGGGGAGGGCTACAATGAGCAGTTCTTC
TRBV7-2	-	TRBJ2-7	TRBD1	CASSAQGQGLSEQYF	TGTGCCAGCAGCGCCCAGGGACAGGGGCTTAGCGAGCAGTACTTC
TRBV27	-	TRBJ2-5	TRBD2	CASSLRGVQETQYF	TGTGCCAGCAGTTTACGGGGGGTCCAAGAGACCCAGTACTTC
TRBV5-1	-	TRBJ2-7	-	CASSLYGSPYEQYF	TGCGCCAGCAGCTTATACGGGAGTCCATACGAGCAGTACTTC
TRBV27	-	TRBJ2-7	-	CASSLLGGEREQYF	TGTGCCAGCAGTTTATTAGGGGGGGAGCGCGAGCAGTACTTC
TRBV3-1/TRBV3-2	-	TRBJ2-4	-	CASSQERGKNIQYF	TGTGCCAGCAGCCAAGAGAGGGGGAAAAACATTCAGTACTTC
TRBV6-6	-	TRBJ1-2	TRBD1	CASSRGQGESRGYTF	TGTGCCAGCAGCCGAGGACAGGGGGAATCACGGGGCTACACCTTC
TRBV28	-	TRBJ2-1	TRBD1	CARGQGIHSYNEQFF	TGTGCCAGGGGACAGGGGATACATTCTTACAATGAGCAGTTCTTC
TRBV24-1	-	TRBJ2-1	-	CATSERTASNEQFF	TGTGCCACCAGTGAAAGGACTGCTTCCAATGAGCAGTTCTTC
TRBV19	-	TRBJ2-1	TRBD1	CASSMSTGVGQFF	TGTGCCAGTAGTATGTCGACAGGGGTAGGGCAGTTCTTC
TRBV27	-	TRBJ2-7	TRBD2	CASSHGTSGYEQYF	TGTGCCAGCAGTCACGGGACTAGCGGCTACGAGCAGTACTTC
TRBV5-1	-	TRBJ2-7	TRBD2	CASSFRLAGAHEQYF	TGCGCCAGCAGCTTTCGACTAGCGGGAGCCCACGAGCAGTACTTC
TRBV10-1	-	TRBJ2-3	TRBD1	CASSWTGGTDTQYF	TGCGCCAGCAGTTGGACAGGGGGCACAGATACGCAGTATTTT
TRBV9	-	TRBJ1-2	-	CASSQERYGYTF	TGTGCCAGCAGCCAAGAGCGGTATGGCTACACCTTC
TRBV13	-	TRBJ2-1	TRBD2	CASSHTFGTSGYNEQFF	TGTGCCAGCAGCCATACATTTGGGACTAGCGGCTACAATGAGCAGTTCTTC
TRBV18	-	TRBJ2-7	TRBD1	CASSPRTGGLEQYF	TGTGCCAGCTCACCTAGGACAGGGGGCCTCGAGCAGTACTTC
TRBV29-1	-	TRBJ2-7	TRBD1	CSGRDRGSYEQYF	TGCAGCGGTCGGGACAGGGGTTCCTACGAGCAGTACTTC
TRBV15	-	TRBJ2-1	-	CATRPGGSPYNEQFF	TGTGCCACCAGGCCAGGGGGGTCCCCCTACAATGAGCAGTTCTTC
TRBV24-1	-	TRBJ2-1	TRBD2	CATSEAGLKSSYNEQFF	TGTGCCACCAGTGAAGCGGGACTCAAGAGCTCCTACAATGAGCAGTTCTTC
TRBV9	-	TRBJ2-1	TRBD1	CASSPRTGGSYNEQFF	TGTGCCAGCAGCCCCCGGACAGGGGGTTCCTACAATGAGCAGTTCTTC
TRBV25-1	-	TRBJ1-4	-	CASSETAGVEKLFF	TGTGCCAGCAGTGAAACGGCAGGGGTTGAAAAACTGTTTTTT
TRBV6-4	-	TRBJ1-2	-	CASSVTFGGSGYTF	TGTGCCAGCAGTGTCACCTTTGGAGGGAGTGGCTACACCTTC
TRBV11-3	-	TRBJ2-5	-	CASSLGAFGGQETQYF	TGTGCCAGCAGCTTAGGAGCCTTCGGGGGCCAAGAGACCCAGTACTTC
TRBV11-3	-	TRBJ1-4	-	CASSHRLQGTEKLFF	TGTGCCAGCAGTCACCGTCTTCAGGGGACTGAAAAACTGTTTTTT
TRBV10-3	-	TRBJ1-1	-	CAISDGSRENTEAFF	TGTGCCATCAGTGATGGCAGCAGGGAGAACACTGAAGCTTTCTTT
TRBV14	-	TRBJ2-3	TRBD2	CASSLGLVRVTDTQYF	TGTGCCAGCAGCCTGGGACTAGTCCGGGTCACAGATACGCAGTATTTT
TRBV6-5	once	TRBJ2-7	TRBD1	CASSPGTGPPYEQYF	TGTGCCAGCAGCCCCGGGACAGGTCCTCCCTACGAGCAGTACTTC
TRBV30	-	TRBJ2-7	TRBD1	CACRDRGPNEQYF	TGTGCCTGCCGGGACAGGGGGCCAAACGAGCAGTACTTC
TRBV5-4	-	TRBJ2-5	-	CASSLGSSEETQYF	TGTGCCAGCAGCTTGGGATCTAGCGAAGAGACCCAGTACTTC
TRBV29-1	-	TRBJ1-2	-	CSVEHLKGQGYTF	TGCAGCGTTGAACACCTTAAAGGACAGGGCTACACCTTC
TRBV9	-	TRBJ2-3	TRBD2	CASSVVPGGLADTQYF	TGTGCCAGCAGCGTAGTGCCGGGAGGGTTGGCAGATACGCAGTATTTT
TRBV18	-	TRBJ2-3	TRBD2	CASLPRVAGPRDTQYF	TGTGCCAGCTTGCCTAGGGTAGCGGGTCCTCGAGATACGCAGTATTTT
TRBV7-9	-	TRBJ2-3	-	CASSSNQGTRTDTQYF	TGTGCCAGCAGCAGCAACCAGGGTACGAGGACAGATACGCAGTATTTT